This T cell receptor beta chain was obtained from a study of T cell responses to AZD1222 COVID-19 vaccine. General study findings and limits: Just a handful of people given AZD1222 tested seropositive at baseline. Spike was spanned by vaccine-associated CD4 TCRs, with dominance at 160-218 and 743-854. The peak T cell response came first, and repertoires were sampled only after it.

Concerning this clone itself: No antigen is known for it.

TCRdb's table, derived via immunoSEQ multiplex PCR, lists solely in-frame clones and lacks some. The sample shows about 170,000 clones, roughly 92% of them seen only once. The CDR3 contains 16 residues. Trimming at V came to 8 bases and at J to 3 bases, leaving 13 bases not matched to a gene. CDR1 SNHLY and CDR2 FYNNEI come from the germline V gene. The rearrangement links TRBV2 to TRBJ2-1, with 7 bases that match TRBD2. The clonotype originates from an adult in good health. The sequenced sample was peripheral blood, obtained on day 0 of AZD1222 vaccination. The CDR3 protein is CASSEGGPRDYNEQFF. The CDR3, as DNA: TGTGCCAGCTCGGAGGGAGGGCCGAGGGACTACAATGAGCAGTTCTTC.